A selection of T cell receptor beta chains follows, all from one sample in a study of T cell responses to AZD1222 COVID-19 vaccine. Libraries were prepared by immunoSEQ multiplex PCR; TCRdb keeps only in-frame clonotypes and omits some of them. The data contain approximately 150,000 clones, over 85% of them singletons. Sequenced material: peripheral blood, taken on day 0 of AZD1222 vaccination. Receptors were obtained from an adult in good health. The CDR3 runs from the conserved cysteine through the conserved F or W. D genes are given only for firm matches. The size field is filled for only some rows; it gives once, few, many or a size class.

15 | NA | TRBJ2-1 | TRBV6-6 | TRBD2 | CASSYGTSGIDEQFF | TGTGCCAGCAGTTACGGGACTAGCGGGATCGATGAGCAGTTCTTC
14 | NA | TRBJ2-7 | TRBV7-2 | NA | CASSSYLDSYEQYF | TGTGCCAGCAGCTCATACCTAGACTCCTACGAGCAGTACTTC
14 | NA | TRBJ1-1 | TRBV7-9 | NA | CASSPTGVNTEAFF | TGTGCCAGCAGCCCCACTGGGGTGAACACTGAAGCTTTCTTT
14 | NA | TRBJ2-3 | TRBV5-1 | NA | CASSLGGLIDTQYF | TGCGCCAGCAGCCTCGGGGGGCTCATAGATACGCAGTATTTT
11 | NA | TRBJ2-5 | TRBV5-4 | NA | CASPALWGNHF | TGTGCCAGCCCCGCCCTTTGGGGGAACCACTTC
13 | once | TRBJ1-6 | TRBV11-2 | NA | CASSLDLASPLHF | TGTGCCAGCAGCTTAGATTTAGCTTCACCCCTCCACTTT
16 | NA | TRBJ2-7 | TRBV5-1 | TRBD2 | CASNGGGSSATYEQYF | TGCGCCAGCAACGGGGGAGGGTCTAGCGCCACCTACGAGCAGTACTTC
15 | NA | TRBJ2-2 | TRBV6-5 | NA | CAISPRTLNTGELFF | TGTGCCATCTCCCCCCGGACACTGAACACCGGGGAGCTGTTTTTT
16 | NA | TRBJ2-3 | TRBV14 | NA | CASSQDRGTGTDTQYF | TGTGCCAGCAGCCAAGATCGGGGCACTGGCACAGATACGCAGTATTTT
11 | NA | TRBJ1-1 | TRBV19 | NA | CASSRRGEAFF | TGTGCCAGTAGTCGTCGGGGGGAAGCTTTCTTT
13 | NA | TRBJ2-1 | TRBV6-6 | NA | CASSPDVYNEQFF | TGTGCCAGCAGCCCAGACGTATACAATGAGCAGTTCTTC
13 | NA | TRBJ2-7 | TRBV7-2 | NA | CASSSSRAYEQYF | TGTGCCAGCAGCTCAAGCCGGGCCTACGAGCAGTACTTC
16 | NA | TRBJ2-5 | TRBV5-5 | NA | CASSPGLTTIGETQYF | TGTGCCAGCAGCCCGGGACTTACCACAATTGGAGAGACCCAGTACTTC
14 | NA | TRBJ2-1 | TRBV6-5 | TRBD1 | CASSTGFGYNEQFF | TGTGCCAGCTCGACAGGGTTTGGCTACAATGAGCAGTTCTTC
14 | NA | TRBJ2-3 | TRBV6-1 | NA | CASSEGEGTDTQYF | TGTGCCAGCAGTGAAGGGGAAGGCACAGATACGCAGTATTTT
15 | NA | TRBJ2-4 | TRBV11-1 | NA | CASSLAASAKNIQYF | TGTGCCAGCAGCTTAGCCGCGTCCGCCAAAAACATTCAGTACTTC
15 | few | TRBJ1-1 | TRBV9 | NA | CASSNRLGAASEAFF | TGTGCCAGCAGCAATCGCCTGGGGGCGGCATCTGAAGCTTTCTTT
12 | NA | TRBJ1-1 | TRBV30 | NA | CAWRGGDPEAFF | TGTGCCTGGAGGGGGGGGGACCCTGAAGCTTTCTTT
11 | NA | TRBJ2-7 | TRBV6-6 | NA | CASGSSYEQYF | TGTGCGAGCGGAAGCTCCTACGAGCAGTACTTC
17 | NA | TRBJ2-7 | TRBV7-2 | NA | CASSLIGGPGLARRRYF | TGTGCCAGCAGCCTAATCGGGGGGCCGGGTCTCGCCCGACGGCGGTACTTC
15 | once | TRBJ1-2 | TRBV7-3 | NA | CASSLSGGPPYGYTF | TGTGCCAGCAGCTTAAGCGGGGGCCCCCCCTATGGCTACACCTTC
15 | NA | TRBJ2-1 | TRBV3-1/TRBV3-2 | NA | CASSQGDISYNEQFF | TGTGCCAGCAGCCAAGGGGACATCTCCTACAATGAGCAGTTCTTC
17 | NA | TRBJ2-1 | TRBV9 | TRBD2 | CASSSSSSGGAINEQFF | TGTGCCAGCAGCTCTTCCTCTAGCGGGGGGGCTATCAATGAGCAGTTCTTC
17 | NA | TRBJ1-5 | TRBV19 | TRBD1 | CASSIVSTGGSNQPQHF | TGTGCCAGTAGTATAGTATCAACAGGGGGTAGCAATCAGCCCCAGCATTTT
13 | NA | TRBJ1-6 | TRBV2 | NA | CASSGSYNSPLHF | TGTGCCAGCTCGGGTTCCTATAATTCACCCCTCCACTTT
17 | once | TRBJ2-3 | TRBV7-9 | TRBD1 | CASSPHPDRVYTDTQYF | TGTGCCAGCAGCCCACACCCGGACAGGGTGTACACAGATACGCAGTATTTT
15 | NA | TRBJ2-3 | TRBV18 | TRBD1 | CASSPGQGSTDTQYF | TGTGCCAGCTCACCCGGACAGGGGAGCACAGATACGCAGTATTTT
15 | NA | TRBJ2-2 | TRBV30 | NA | CAWSRLDLNTGELFF | TGTGCCTGGAGTCGGCTAGATTTGAACACCGGGGAGCTGTTTTTT
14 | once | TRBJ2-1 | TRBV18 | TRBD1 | CASSPRQGWNEQFF | TGTGCCAGCTCACCTCGACAGGGTTGGAATGAGCAGTTCTTC
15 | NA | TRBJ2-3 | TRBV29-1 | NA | CSGWDHRTSTDTQYF | TGCAGCGGCTGGGACCACAGAACTAGCACAGATACGCAGTATTTT
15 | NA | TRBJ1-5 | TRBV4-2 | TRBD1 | CASSQDNRGGQPQHF | TGTGCCAGCAGCCAAGATAACAGGGGCGGTCAGCCCCAGCATTTT
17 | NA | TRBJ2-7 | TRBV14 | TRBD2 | CASSPSNPGASGYEQYF | TGTGCCAGCAGCCCTTCTAACCCCGGTGCTAGCGGCTACGAGCAGTACTTC
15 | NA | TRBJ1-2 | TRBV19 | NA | CASSIRGPAPYGYTF | TGTGCCAGTAGTATTCGGGGCCCGGCCCCCTATGGCTACACCTTC
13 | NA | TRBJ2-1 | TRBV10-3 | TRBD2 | CASGLLGGNEQFF | TGTGCCTCCGGCCTCCTGGGGGGGAATGAGCAGTTCTTC
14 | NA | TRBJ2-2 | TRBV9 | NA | CASSVAGNTGELFF | TGTGCCAGCAGCGTAGCTGGTAACACCGGGGAGCTGTTTTTT
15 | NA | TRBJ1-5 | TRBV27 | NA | CASRKGRISNQPQHF | TGTGCCAGCAGAAAAGGGCGGATTAGCAATCAGCCCCAGCATTTT
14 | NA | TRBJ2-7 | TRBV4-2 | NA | CASSLGPTSYEQYF | TGTGCCAGCAGCCTGGGTCCTACCTCCTACGAGCAGTACTTC
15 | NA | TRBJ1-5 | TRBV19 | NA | CASSPQQGSNQPQHF | TGTGCCAGTAGTCCCCAACAGGGTTCGAATCAGCCCCAGCATTTT
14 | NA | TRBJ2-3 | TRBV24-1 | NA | CATSAPGKVDTQYF | TGTGCCACCAGTGCCCCCGGCAAGGTAGATACGCAGTATTTT
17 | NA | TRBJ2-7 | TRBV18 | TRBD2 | CASSPSGAGGSSYEQYF | TGTGCCAGCTCACCATCCGGAGCGGGAGGTAGCTCCTACGAGCAGTACTTC